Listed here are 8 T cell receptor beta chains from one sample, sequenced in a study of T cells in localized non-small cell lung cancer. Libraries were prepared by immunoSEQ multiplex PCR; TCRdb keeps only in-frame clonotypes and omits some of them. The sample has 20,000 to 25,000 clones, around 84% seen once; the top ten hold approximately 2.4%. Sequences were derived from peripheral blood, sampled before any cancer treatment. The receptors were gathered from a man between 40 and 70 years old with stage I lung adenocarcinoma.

The CDR3 reads CASSLTGGGGYTEAFF. The DNA for the CDR3 is TGTGCCAGCAGCTTGACAGGGGGTGGTGGGTACACTGAAGCTTTCTTT. The chain carries TRBV7-2 and TRBJ1-1; TRBD1 aligns across 9 bases. Per germline, CDR1 SGHTA and CDR2 FQGNSA. CDR3 length: 16 amino acids. V lost 3 bases to trimming and J lost 3 bases; unmatched junction nucleotides: 8.

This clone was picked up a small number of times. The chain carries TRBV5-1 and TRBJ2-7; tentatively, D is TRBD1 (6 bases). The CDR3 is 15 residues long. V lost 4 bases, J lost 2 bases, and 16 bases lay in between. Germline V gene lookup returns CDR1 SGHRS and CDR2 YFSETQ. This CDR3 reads CASSTDRYPTYEQYF. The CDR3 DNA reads TGCGCCAGCAGCACAGACAGGTACCCAACCTACGAGCAGTACTTC.

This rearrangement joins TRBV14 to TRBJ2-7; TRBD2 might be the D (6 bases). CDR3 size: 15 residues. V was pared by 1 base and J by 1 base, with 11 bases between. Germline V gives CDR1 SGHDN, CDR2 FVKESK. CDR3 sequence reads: CASSQVAGLSYEQYF. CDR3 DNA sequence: TGTGCCAGCAGCCAAGTTGCGGGATTATCCTACGAGCAGTACTTC.

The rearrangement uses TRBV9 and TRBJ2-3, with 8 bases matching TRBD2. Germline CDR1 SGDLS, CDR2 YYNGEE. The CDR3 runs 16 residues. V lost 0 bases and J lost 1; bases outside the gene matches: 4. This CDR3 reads CASSVARAGGTDTQYF. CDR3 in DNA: TGTGCCAGCAGCGTAGCCCGAGCGGGGGGCACAGATACGCAGTATTTT.

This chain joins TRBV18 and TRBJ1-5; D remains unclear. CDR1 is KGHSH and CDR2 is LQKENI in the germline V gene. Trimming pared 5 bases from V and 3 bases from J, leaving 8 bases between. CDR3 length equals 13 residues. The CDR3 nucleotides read TGTGCCAGCTCATCTGACTACAATCAGCCCCAGCATTTT. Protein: CASSSDYNQPQHF. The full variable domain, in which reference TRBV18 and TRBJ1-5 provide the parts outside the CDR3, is NAGVMQNPRHLVRRRGQEARLRCSPMKGHSHVYWYRQLPEEGLKFMVYLQKENIIDESGMPKERFSAEFPKEGPSILRIQQVVRGDSAAYFCASSSDYNQPQHFGDGTRLSIL.

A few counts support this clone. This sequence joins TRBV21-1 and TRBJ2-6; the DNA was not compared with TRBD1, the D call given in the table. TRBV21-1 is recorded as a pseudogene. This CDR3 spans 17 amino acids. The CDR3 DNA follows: TGTGCCAGCAGCAAAGCAGGTGGACAGTACGGGGCCAACGTCCTGACTTTC. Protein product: CASSKAGGQYGANVLTF.

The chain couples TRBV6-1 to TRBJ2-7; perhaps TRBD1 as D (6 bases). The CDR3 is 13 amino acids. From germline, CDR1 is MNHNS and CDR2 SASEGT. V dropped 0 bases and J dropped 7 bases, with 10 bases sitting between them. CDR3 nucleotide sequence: TGTGCCAGCAGTGAAGCAACAGGGCGGGAGCAGTACTTC. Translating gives CASSEATGREQYF.

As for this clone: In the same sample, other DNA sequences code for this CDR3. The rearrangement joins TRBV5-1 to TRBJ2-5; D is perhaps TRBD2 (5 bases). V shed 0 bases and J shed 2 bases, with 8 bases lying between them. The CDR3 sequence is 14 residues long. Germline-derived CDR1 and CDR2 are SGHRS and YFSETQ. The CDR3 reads CASSLGREQETQYF. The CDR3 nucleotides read TGCGCCAGCAGCTTGGGTAGGGAGCAAGAGACCCAGTACTTC.